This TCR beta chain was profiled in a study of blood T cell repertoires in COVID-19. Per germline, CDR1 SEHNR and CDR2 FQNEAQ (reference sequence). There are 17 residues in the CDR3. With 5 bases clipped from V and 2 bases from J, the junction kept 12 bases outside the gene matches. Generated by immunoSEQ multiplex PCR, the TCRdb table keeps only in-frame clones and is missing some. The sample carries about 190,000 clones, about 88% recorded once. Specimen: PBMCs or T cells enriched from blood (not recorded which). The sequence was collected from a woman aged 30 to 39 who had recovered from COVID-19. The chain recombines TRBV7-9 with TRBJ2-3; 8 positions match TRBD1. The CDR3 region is CASSHPFRQGFTDTQYF. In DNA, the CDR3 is TGTGCCAGCAGCCACCCCTTCCGACAGGGGTTCACAGATACGCAGTATTTT. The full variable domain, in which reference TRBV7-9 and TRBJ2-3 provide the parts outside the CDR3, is DTGVSQNPRHKITKRGQNVTFRCDPISEHNRLYWYRQTLGQGPEFLTYFQNEAQLEKSRLLSDRFSAERPKGSFSTLEIQRTEQGDSAMYLCASSHPFRQGFTDTQYFGPGTRLTVL.